The clone carrying this TCR beta chain was seen a single time. Assay used: immunoSEQ multiplex PCR; TCRdb lists only in-frame clones, some missing. This sample yields 100,000 to 120,000 clones, of which around 93% are seen a single time; around 3% belongs to the top ten. This sample stems from a study of T cell responses to AZD1222 COVID-19 vaccine. The V gene's germline CDR1 is SGHVS and CDR2 FNYEAQ. This CDR3 has 15 amino acids. With 0 bases removed from V and 5 bases from J, the gap between germline ends came to 10 bases. The J gene is TRBJ2-2, the V gene TRBV7-6; either TRBD1 or TRBD2 may fit D (6 bases each). Source: peripheral blood, taken 28 days after the second AZD1222 dose. This clonotype was obtained from an adult who received the AZD1222 COVID-19 vaccine. The DNA of the CDR3 is TGTGCCAGCAGCTTAGCTGGCGGGACAACCGGGGAGCTGTTTTTT. Encoded protein: CASSLAGGTTGELFF.